The 22 T cell receptor beta chains listed next were all sequenced from one sample in a study of human T cells and chemical hapten exposure. Time point given: patch test 1, 2 weeks after DPC sensitization. Treatment denoted: therapeutic diphenylcyclopropenone sensitization with weekly scalp DPC. TCRdb re-called the RACE reads through MiXCR, storing one row per CDR3 protein. The profile covers around 300,000 distinct CDR3 sequences, with around 7% appearing a single time and more than 7% taken by the ten largest. This specimen was whole blood, taken in connection with sensitization to the hapten diphenylcyclopropenone (DPC). The receptor set was obtained from a woman aged 18-30 years with alopecia areata. Some clones in this sample may be carry-over from other donors' samples.

The chain is built from TRBV7-8 and TRBJ2-1; D not certain. The CDR3 spans 15 residues. The germline V and J ends were trimmed by 6 bases and 0 bases, with 12 bases remaining between them. CDR1 SGHVS and CDR2 FQNEAQ come from the germline V gene. CDR3 amino acids: CASSWDFYSYNEQFF. CDR3 in DNA: TGTGCCAGCAGTTGGGATTTTTACTCCTACAATGAGCAGTTCTTC.

This chain joins TRBV12-3 or TRBV12-4 and TRBJ2-7, with 11 bases identical to TRBD1. The CDR3 is 15 amino acids. V was pared by 7 bases and J by 5 bases, with 10 bases of the junction left unmatched. Here the CDR3 reads CASTSPDRGHDEQYF. Written as DNA, the CDR3 is TGTGCCAGCACCTCACCGGACAGGGGGCACGACGAGCAGTACTTC.

The J gene is TRBJ1-1, the V gene TRBV6-5; 9 positions agree with TRBD1. The CDR3 loop spans 15 amino acids. The J segment lost 7 bases and the V segment lost 5 bases, leaving 11 bases of the junction unmatched. Per the germline V gene, CDR1 is MNHEY and CDR2 is SVGAGI. CDR3 protein: CASSDTGGAAIEAFF. Written as DNA, the CDR3 is TGTGCCAGCAGTGACACAGGGGGCGCGGCCATTGAAGCTTTCTTT.

This clonotype was counted ten times or more. This rearrangement joins TRBV24-1 to TRBJ2-1; 8 nucleotides align to TRBD1. Per germline, CDR1 KGHDR and CDR2 SFDVKD. The CDR3 is 16 residues long. J was trimmed by 6 bases and V by 1 base; bases with no gene match: 7. The CDR3 region is CATSDFAGGRGNEQFF. CDR3 in DNA: TGTGCCACCAGTGATTTTGCAGGGGGCAGAGGCAATGAGCAGTTCTTC.

This clonotype appeared a few times. The chain couples TRBV7-9 to TRBJ2-2; TRBD1 aligns across 9 bases. Germline CDR1 reads SEHNR; CDR2 reads FQNEAQ (reference sequence). The CDR3 has 15 residues. Germline trimming cut 4 bases from V and 5 bases from J; bases unmatched to any gene: 5. The CDR3 loop is CASSSGQGKTGELFF. In DNA, the CDR3 is TGTGCCAGCAGCTCCGGACAGGGGAAAACCGGGGAGCTGTTTTTT.

The V and J genes are TRBV9 and TRBJ1-1; TRBD1 matches at 8 bases. The germline gives CDR1 SGDLS, CDR2 YYNGEE. With V trimmed by 0 bases and J by 3 bases, 10 bases remained unmatched. This CDR3 has 17 residues. CDR3 protein: CASSVASGAGGYTEAFF. Here the CDR3 DNA reads TGTGCCAGCAGCGTAGCTAGCGGAGCAGGGGGCTACACTGAAGCTTTCTTT. The full variable domain, completed using reference TRBV9 and TRBJ1-1, is DSGVTQTPKHLITATGQRVTLRCSPRSGDLSVYWYQQSLDQGLQFLIQYYNGEERAKGNILERFSAQQFPDLHSELNLSSLELGDSALYFCASSVASGAGGYTEAFFGQGTRLTVV.

This clonotype was counted once. A read error is possible here, since a much larger clone lies one base away. The V and J genes are TRBV6-5 and TRBJ1-6; D call uncertain. The CDR3 is 14 residues long. V dropped 7 bases and J dropped 6 bases, with 13 bases sitting between them. The germline gives CDR1 MNHEY, CDR2 SVGAGI. The CDR3 DNA reads as TGTGCCAGCACCCCCGGCAGGCGTAATTCACCCCTCCACTTT. Amino acid sequence: CASTPGRRNSPLHF.

This clonotype was seen only a few times. J is TRBJ2-3 and V is TRBV7-9; TRBD2 might be the D (5 bases). Germline V lookup: CDR1 SEHNR, CDR2 FQNEAQ (reference sequence). The CDR3 is 18 residues long. Trimming removed 5 bases at V and 3 bases at J, with 24 bases between. This CDR3 is CASSPVGLPGRRTDTQYF. DNA for the CDR3: TGTGCCAGCAGCCCCGTGGGCCTCCCTGGCAGGAGGACAGATACGCAGTATTTT.

This clonotype was seen a handful of times. The CDR3 sequence: CSARGATEAFF. CDR3 coding DNA: TGCAGTGCTAGAGGGGCCACTGAAGCTTTCTTT. The rearrangement uses TRBV20-1 and TRBJ1-1; D not resolved. In germline, CDR1 is DFQATT, CDR2 SNEGSKA (reference sequence). The CDR3 has 11 amino acids. With 1 base removed from V and 4 bases from J, the gap between germline ends came to 4 bases.

V is TRBV14 and J is TRBJ2-7; D might be TRBD2 (6 bases). Germline V lookup: CDR1 SGHDN, CDR2 FVKESK. The V gene lost 0 bases and the J gene lost 7 bases, with 10 bases spanning the gap. The CDR3 runs to 13 residues. CDR3 amino acids: CASSQEFGGEQYF. The DNA of the CDR3 is TGTGCCAGCAGCCAAGAGTTTGGGGGGGAGCAGTACTTC.

In its sample, this clonotype was seen many times. CDR3 amino acids: CSARLGTGDDTQYF. The CDR3 DNA follows: TGCAGTGCTAGACTGGGGACAGGCGACGATACGCAGTATTTT. The chain employs TRBV20-1 and TRBJ2-3; the match to TRBD1 covers 8 bases. After removal of 2 bases from V and 6 bases from J, the junction contained 7 bases not matched to a gene. This CDR3 region has 14 residues. Germline loops: CDR1 DFQATT, CDR2 SNEGSKA (reference sequence).

This clonotype was observed many times. The chain uses TRBV6-2 or TRBV6-3 and TRBJ1-5; D might be TRBD1 (5 bases). Germline CDR1 and CDR2: MNHEY and SVGEGT. This CDR3 region has 16 residues. V was clipped by 0 bases and J by 3 bases, with 12 bases between them. CDR3 amino acids: CASSYSGTVANQPQHF. CDR3 bases: TGTGCCAGCAGTTACTCAGGGACGGTTGCCAATCAGCCCCAGCATTTT.

This clonotype was picked up a small number of times. The chain recombines TRBV4-2 with TRBJ1-3; weak D call: TRBD1 (6 bases). Germline values: CDR1 LGHNA, CDR2 YNFKEQ. Trimming left V 0 bases short and J 1 base short, with 16 bases between. The CDR3 runs to 18 residues. The CDR3 region has the DNA TGTGCCAGCAGCCAAGATTTCGTTCCGGGGGCGTCTGGAAACACCATATATTTT. As protein: CASSQDFVPGASGNTIYF.

The genes are TRBV6-2 or TRBV6-3 and TRBJ2-2; D not certain. V dropped 7 bases and J dropped 2 bases, with 14 bases sitting between them. The CDR3 is made up of 15 amino acids. The germline CDR1 and CDR2 sequences are MNHEY and SVGEGT. The CDR3 bases are TGTGCCAGCAATCTGATGGAACGAAACACCGGGGAGCTGTTTTTT. Translated, it gives CASNLMERNTGELFF.

J is TRBJ1-1 and V is TRBV7-9, with D unclear. Germline assignment: CDR1 SEHNR and CDR2 FQNEAQ (reference sequence). The CDR3 is 13 residues long. Trimming removed 4 bases at V and 6 bases at J, with 12 bases between. The CDR3 DNA reads as TGTGCCAGCAGCTCCGCCGGACCGGCTGAAGCTTTCTTT. Protein product: CASSSAGPAEAFF.

The table lists this clonotype with a few counts. The V gene is TRBV14, the J gene TRBJ1-2, with D unclear. Germline V CDR1 and CDR2: SGHDN, FVKESK. V shed 4 bases and J shed 0 bases, with 21 bases lying between them. CDR3 length: 18 residues. The CDR3 protein is CASSPHVLQPATNYGYTF. The CDR3 nucleotides are TGTGCCAGCAGCCCCCACGTCCTCCAACCGGCGACTAACTATGGCTACACCTTC.

The sample holds many counts of this clonotype. A junction boundary mismatches the germline segment, possibly from a read error. This sequence joins TRBV3-1 and TRBJ2-1; D unclear. The germline CDR1 and CDR2 sequences are LGHDT and YNNKEL (reference sequence). The CDR3 is made up of 12 amino acids. The CDR3 reads CASSQGQGYGIF. In DNA form, the CDR3 reads TGTGCCAGCAGCCAAGGGCAAGGGTACGGTATCTTC.

This clonotype was found many times. In DNA form, the CDR3 reads TGCAGCGTTGCTGGTTTACGGGGACAGGCCCATAATGAAAAACTGTTTTTT. It is translated as CSVAGLRGQAHNEKLFF. The chain has TRBV29-1 and TRBJ1-4; TRBD1 agrees at 8 bases. Germline V gene data show CDR1 as SQVTM and CDR2 as ANQGSEA. Trimming took 4 bases from V and 4 from J; bases not matched to a gene: 14. The CDR3 contains 17 residues. The full variable domain, its missing parts supplied by reference TRBV29-1 and TRBJ1-4, is SAVISQKPSRDICQRGTSLTIQCQVDSQVTMMFWYRQQPGQSLTLIATANQGSEATYESGFVIDKFPISRPNLTFSTLTVSNMSPEDSSIYLCSVAGLRGQAHNEKLFFGSGTQLSVL.

The table lists this clonotype with a few counts. The chain combines TRBV20-1 with TRBJ2-7, with D possibly TRBD1 on 6 matching bases. CDR1 is DFQATT and CDR2 is SNEGSKA in the germline V gene (reference sequence). The CDR3 runs 15 residues. V dropped 8 bases and J dropped 1 base, with 21 bases sitting between them. CDR3 sequence (DNA): TGCAGTACCGATACCCGGGACAACCCTTCCTACGAGCAGTACTTC. As protein: CSTDTRDNPSYEQYF.

This clonotype was observed at least ten times. The chain combines TRBV3-1 with TRBJ2-2; maybe TRBD2 (6 bases). The CDR3 extends over 16 amino acids. Germline CDR1 reads LGHDT; CDR2 reads YNNKEL (reference sequence). V was cut by 1 base and J by 1 base, with 10 bases left in between. CDR3: CASSQGGEVNTGELFF. In DNA, the CDR3 is TGTGCCAGCAGCCAAGGCGGGGAGGTGAACACCGGGGAGCTGTTTTTT.

This chain links TRBV7-2 with TRBJ2-1; 13 nucleotides align to TRBD2. Per the germline V gene, CDR1 is SGHTA and CDR2 is FQGNSA. The junction had 4 bases not matched to a gene; V was cut back by 5 bases and J by 6 bases. The CDR3 is 15 residues long. Here the CDR3 DNA reads TGTGCCAGCAGCGCGGGACTAGCGGGGTCCAATGAGCAGTTCTTC. Translation gives CASSAGLAGSNEQFF.

This clonotype came up a few times. DNA of the CDR3: TGTGCCAGCAGCGTCCCCCTTCCTAGCGGGCGAGCCTACGAGCAGTACTTC. Residues: CASSVPLPSGRAYEQYF. The chain carries TRBV7-8 and TRBJ2-7, with TRBD2 matching over 8 bases. This CDR3 contains 17 residues. The germline CDR1 and CDR2 sequences are SGHVS and FQNEAQ. V lost 5 bases to trimming and J lost 2 bases; unmatched junction nucleotides: 14.